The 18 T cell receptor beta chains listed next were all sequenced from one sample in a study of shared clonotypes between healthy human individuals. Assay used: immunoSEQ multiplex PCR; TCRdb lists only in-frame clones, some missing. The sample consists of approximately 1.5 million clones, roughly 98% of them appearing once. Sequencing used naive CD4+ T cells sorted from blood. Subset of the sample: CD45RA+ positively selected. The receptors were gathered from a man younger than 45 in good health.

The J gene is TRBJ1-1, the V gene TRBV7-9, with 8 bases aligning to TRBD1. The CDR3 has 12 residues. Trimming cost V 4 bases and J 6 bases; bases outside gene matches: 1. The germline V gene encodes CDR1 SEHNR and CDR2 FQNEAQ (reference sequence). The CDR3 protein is CASSSDRAEAFF. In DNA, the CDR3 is TGTGCCAGCAGCTCGGACAGGGCTGAAGCTTTCTTT.

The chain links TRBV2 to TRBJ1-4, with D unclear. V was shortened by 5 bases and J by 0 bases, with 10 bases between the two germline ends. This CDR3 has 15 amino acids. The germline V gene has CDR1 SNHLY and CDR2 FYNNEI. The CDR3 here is CASSFGDATNEKLFF. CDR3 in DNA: TGTGCCAGCAGTTTTGGCGATGCAACTAATGAAAAACTGTTTTTT.

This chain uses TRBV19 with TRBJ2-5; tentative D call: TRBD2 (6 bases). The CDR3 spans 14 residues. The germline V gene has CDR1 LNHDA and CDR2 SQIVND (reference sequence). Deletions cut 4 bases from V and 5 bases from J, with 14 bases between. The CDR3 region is CASSTSGFVETQYF. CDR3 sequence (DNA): TGTGCCAGTAGTACAAGCGGGTTCGTGGAGACCCAGTACTTC.

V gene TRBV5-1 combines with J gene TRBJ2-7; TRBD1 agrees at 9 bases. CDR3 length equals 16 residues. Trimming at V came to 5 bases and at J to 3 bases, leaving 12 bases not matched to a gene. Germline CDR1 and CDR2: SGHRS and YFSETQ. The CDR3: CASRPYSRDRDYEQYF. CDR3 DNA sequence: TGCGCCAGCAGACCTTACTCCCGGGACAGGGACTACGAGCAGTACTTC.

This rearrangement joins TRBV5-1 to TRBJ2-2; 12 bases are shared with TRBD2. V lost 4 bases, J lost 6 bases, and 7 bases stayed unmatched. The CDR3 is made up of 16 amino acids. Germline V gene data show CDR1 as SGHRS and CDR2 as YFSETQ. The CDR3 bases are TGCGCCAGCAGCAGTACTAGCGGGAGGAGGCCCGGGGAGCTGTTTTTT. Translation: CASSSTSGRRPGELFF. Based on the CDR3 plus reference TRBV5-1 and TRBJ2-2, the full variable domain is KAGVTQTPRYLIKTRGQQVTLSCSPISGHRSVSWYQQTPGQGLQFLFEYFSETQRNKGNFPGRFSGRQFSNSRSEMNVSTLELGDSALYLCASSSTSGRRPGELFFGEGSRLTVL.

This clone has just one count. This CDR3 is CASSLAGSYEQFF. CDR3 bases: TGCGCCAGCAGCTTGGCCGGCAGCTATGAGCAGTTCTTC. The chain employs TRBV5-1 and TRBJ2-1; D unclear. CDR1 is SGHRS, CDR2 YFSETQ, per germline. Trimming shortened V by 0 bases and J by 8 bases, and 9 bases separated the two germline ends. The CDR3 consists of 13 residues.

CDR3 in amino acids: CSVKQGGTDTQYF. CDR3 in DNA: TGCAGCGTTAAACAGGGCGGCACAGATACGCAGTATTTT. V and J are TRBV29-1 and TRBJ2-3, with D possibly matching TRBD1 (6 bases). Germline-derived CDR1 and CDR2 are SQVTM and ANQGSEA. This CDR3 is built from 13 residues. V lost 5 bases, J lost 1 base, and 10 bases lay in between.

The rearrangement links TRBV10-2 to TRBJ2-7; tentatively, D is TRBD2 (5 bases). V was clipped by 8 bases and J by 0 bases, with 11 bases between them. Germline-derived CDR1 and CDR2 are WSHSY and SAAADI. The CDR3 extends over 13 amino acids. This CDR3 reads CASGEWDSYEQYF. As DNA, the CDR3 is TGCGCCAGCGGGGAGTGGGACTCCTACGAGCAGTACTTC.

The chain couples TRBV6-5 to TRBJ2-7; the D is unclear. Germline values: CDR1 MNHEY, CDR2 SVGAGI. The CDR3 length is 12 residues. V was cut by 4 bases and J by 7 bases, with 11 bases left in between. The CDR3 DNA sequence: TGTGCCAGCAGTTCTCGGGTTAGGGAGCAGTACTTC. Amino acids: CASSSRVREQYF.

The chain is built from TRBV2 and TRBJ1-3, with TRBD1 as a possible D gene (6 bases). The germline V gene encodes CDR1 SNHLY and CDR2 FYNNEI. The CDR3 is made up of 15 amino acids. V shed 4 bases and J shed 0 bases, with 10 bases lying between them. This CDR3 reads CASSGTGISGNTIYF. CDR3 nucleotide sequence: TGTGCCAGCAGTGGCACAGGGATCTCTGGAAACACCATATATTTT.

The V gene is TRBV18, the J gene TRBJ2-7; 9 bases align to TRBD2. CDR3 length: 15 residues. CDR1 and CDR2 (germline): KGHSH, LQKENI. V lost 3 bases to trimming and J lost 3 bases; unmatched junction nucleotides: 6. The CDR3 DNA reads TGTGCCAGCTCACCCCCCGGGACTAGCTTCTACGAGCAGTACTTC. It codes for CASSPPGTSFYEQYF.

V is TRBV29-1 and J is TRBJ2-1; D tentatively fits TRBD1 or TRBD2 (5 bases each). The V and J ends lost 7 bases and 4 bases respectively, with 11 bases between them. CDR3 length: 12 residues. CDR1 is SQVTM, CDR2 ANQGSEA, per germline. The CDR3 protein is CSGGGPYNEQFF. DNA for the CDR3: TGCAGCGGTGGGGGACCTTACAATGAGCAGTTCTTC.

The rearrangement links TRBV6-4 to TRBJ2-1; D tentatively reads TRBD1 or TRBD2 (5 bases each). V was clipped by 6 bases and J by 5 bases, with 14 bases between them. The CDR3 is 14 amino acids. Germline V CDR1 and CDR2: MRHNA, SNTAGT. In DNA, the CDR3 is TGTGCCAGCAGCCCCCGAGGGGTCGACAATGAGCAGTTCTTC. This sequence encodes CASSPRGVDNEQFF.

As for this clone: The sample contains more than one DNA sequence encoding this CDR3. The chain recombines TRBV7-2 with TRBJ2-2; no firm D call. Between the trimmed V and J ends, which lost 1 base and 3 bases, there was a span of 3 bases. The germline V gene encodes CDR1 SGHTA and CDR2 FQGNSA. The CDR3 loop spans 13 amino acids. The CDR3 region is CASSLVHTGELFF. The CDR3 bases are TGTGCCAGCAGCTTAGTTCACACCGGGGAGCTGTTTTTT. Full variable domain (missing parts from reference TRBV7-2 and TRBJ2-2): GAGVSQSPSNKVTEKGKDVELRCDPISGHTALYWYRQSLGQGLEFLIYFQGNSAPDKSGLPSDRFSAERTGGSVSTLTIQRTQQEDSAVYLCASSLVHTGELFFGEGSRLTVL.

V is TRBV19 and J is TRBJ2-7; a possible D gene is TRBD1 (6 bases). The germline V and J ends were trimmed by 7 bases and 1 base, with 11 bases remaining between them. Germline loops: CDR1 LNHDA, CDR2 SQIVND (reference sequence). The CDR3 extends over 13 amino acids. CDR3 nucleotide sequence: TGTGCCAGTAAGTCCGGACAGTCCTACGAGCAGTACTTC. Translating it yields CASKSGQSYEQYF.

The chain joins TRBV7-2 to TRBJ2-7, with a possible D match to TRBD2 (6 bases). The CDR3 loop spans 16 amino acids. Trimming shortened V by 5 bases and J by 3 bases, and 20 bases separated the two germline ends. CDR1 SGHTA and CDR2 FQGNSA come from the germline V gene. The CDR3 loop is CASSPPRDLVNYEQYF. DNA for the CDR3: TGTGCCAGCAGCCCCCCCCGGGACTTAGTGAACTACGAGCAGTACTTC.

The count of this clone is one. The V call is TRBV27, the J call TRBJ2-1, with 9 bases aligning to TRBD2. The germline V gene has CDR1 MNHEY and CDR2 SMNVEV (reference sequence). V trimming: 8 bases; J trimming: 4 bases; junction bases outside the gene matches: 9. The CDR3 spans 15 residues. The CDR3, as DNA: TGTGCCAGCTCCCCAAGCGGGAGGATGTACAATGAGCAGTTCTTC. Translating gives CASSPSGRMYNEQFF.

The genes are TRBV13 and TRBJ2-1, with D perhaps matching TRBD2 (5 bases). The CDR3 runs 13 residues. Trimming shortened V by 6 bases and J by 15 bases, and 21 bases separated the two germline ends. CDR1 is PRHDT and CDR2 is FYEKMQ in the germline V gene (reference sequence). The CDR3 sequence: CASRRKAGGRPFF. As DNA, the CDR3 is TGTGCCAGCAGGAGGAAGGCAGGAGGAAGGCCGTTCTTC.